This TCR beta chain was sequenced for a study of brain T cells in children with intractable seizures. Study-wide findings and caveats: Patients' HCMV serostatus was unknown; virus specificity rests on CDR3 similarity alone.

This clone has a single count. The antigen remains undetermined. The CDR3 length is 10 residues. Trimming took 8 bases from V and 10 from J, leaving 11 bases between them. The germline V gene has CDR1 MNHEY and CDR2 SVGAGI. Surgery cases with the highest brain T cell transcript signatures were chosen for sequencing. Using immunoSEQ multiplex PCR, the repertoire was profiled, and TCRdb retains in-frame clones only, with some absent. The sample carries tens of thousands of clones, about 96% recorded once. The sequencing here drew on peripheral blood, taken at surgery. The origin of this receptor is a boy under two years old with focal cortical dysplasia and intractable seizures. J is TRBJ1-1 and V is TRBV6-5, with a possible D match to TRBD1 (5 bases). CDR3 residues: CASGIGTAFF. DNA for the CDR3: TGTGCCAGCGGGATAGGGACAGCTTTCTTT.